The TCR beta chain under discussion was sequenced for a study of T cell repertoires in cytomegalovirus infection. Study in general: A matching HLA type, together with CMV infection, was signaled by public TCR beta signatures. Whole-study results and caveats: HLA-C-restricted TCR beta clonotypes specific for CMV led the ex vivo response.

The length of the CDR3 is 14 residues. V lost 6 bases and J 3 bases, leaving 12 bases between the germline ends. Per the germline V gene, CDR1 is SEHNR and CDR2 is FQNEAQ (reference sequence). MiXCR was run by TCRdb on the reads, yielding one entry per CDR3 protein. The data show roughly 990,000 distinct CDR3 sequences, about 33% seen once. This clonotype showed up many times. Its specificity is not known. The sample consisted of cultured CD8+ T cells from PBMCs, taken from culture after CMV antigen stimulation. The clonotype was recovered from a human donor in good health (CMV status not recorded). Some clones in this sample may be carry-over from other donors' samples. The chain uses TRBV7-9 and TRBJ2-1; no reliable D call. DNA of the CDR3: TGTGCCAGCAGTTTTGTAGCTTACTACAATGAGCAGTTCTTC. Translation: CASSFVAYYNEQFF.